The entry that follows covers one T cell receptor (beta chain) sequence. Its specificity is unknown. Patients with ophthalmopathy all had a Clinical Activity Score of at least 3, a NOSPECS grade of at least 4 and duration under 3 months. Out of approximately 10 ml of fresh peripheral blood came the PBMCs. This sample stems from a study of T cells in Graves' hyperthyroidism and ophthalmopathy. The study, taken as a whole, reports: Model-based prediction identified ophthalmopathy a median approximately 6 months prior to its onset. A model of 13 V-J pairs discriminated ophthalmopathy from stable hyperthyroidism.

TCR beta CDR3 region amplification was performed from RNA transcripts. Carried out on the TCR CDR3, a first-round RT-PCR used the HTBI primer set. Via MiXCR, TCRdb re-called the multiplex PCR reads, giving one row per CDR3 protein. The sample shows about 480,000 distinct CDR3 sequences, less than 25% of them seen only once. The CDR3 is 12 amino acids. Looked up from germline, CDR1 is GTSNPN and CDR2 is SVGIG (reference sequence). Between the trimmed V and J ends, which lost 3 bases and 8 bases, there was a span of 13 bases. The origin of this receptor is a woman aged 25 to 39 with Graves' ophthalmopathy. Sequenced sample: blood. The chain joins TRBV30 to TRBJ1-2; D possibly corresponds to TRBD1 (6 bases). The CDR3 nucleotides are TGTGCCTGGAGGAGGGGGGTCTGGGGCTACACCTTC. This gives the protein CAWRRGVWGYTF.